This T cell receptor (beta chain) is from a study of cytomegalovirus exposure and HLA in healthy donors. Broader study findings: Likely technical artifact: a cluster of highly shared sequence variants. Presence/absence analyses assumed roughly uniform sequencing depth across donors, which may not hold. The study dropped some indistinguishable V segments, TRBV6-2 and TRBV6-3 among them.

The CDR3 is 16 amino acids. CDR1 is LNHNV and CDR2 is YYDKDF in the germline V gene (reference sequence). The V end lost 2 bases, the J end lost 3 bases, and 16 bases lay between the germline ends. The study ran its PCR with 60 Vbeta and 13 Jbeta primers. Method: immunoSEQ multiplex PCR; TCRdb's copy keeps in-frame clones and lacks some. The data show 100,000 to 130,000 clones, roughly 70% seen once. About this clone itself: Its target is not known.

This chain joins TRBV15 and TRBJ1-2; maybe TRBD1 (5 bases). The receptor was derived from a woman aged 40 to 55 in good health and CMV-seropositive. The sequencing input was PBMCs. Written as DNA, the CDR3 is TGTGCCACCAGCAGATCCTTTCAGGGTTTTGACTATGGCTACACCTTC. Its translation: CATSRSFQGFDYGYTF. Full variable domain (remainder filled in from reference TRBV15 and TRBJ1-2): DAMVIQNPRYQVTQFGKPVTLSCSQTLNHNVMYWYQQKSSQAPKLLFHYYDKDFNNEADTPDNFQSRRPNTSFCFLDIRSPGLGDTAMYLCATSRSFQGFDYGYTFGSGTRLTVV.